The 4 T cell receptor beta chains below come from one sample, sequenced in a study of T-cell memory formation after mild COVID-19. TCRdb re-called the 5' RACE reads through MiXCR, storing one row per CDR3 protein. The table lists 450,000 to 700,000 distinct CDR3 sequences, about a sixth of them singletons. Sample: PBMCs or a T cell subset sorted from them (not recorded which). Every receptor here comes from an adult woman who had mild COVID-19 (a few samples of this study predate the infection). Cell type and time point are not known.

This clonotype appeared a few times. The chain joins TRBV5-1 to TRBJ2-7, with 8 bases lining up with TRBD2. J was trimmed by 7 bases and V by 1 base; bases with no gene match: 4. Germline CDR1 reads SGHRS; CDR2 reads YFSETQ. This CDR3 has 13 amino acids. In DNA form, the CDR3 reads TGCGCCAGCAGCTTGAGCCCGGGAGGGGAGCAGTACTTC. Translation gives CASSLSPGGEQYF.

The chain joins TRBV5-1 to TRBJ2-3; TRBD2 matches 12 bases. Trimming removed 0 bases from V and 1 base from J; junction bases left unmatched: 12. The CDR3 covers 20 residues. In germline, CDR1 is SGHRS, CDR2 YFSETQ. The CDR3 is CASSLALAGGPNGGTDTQYF. CDR3 coding DNA: TGCGCCAGCAGCTTGGCTCTAGCGGGGGGGCCAAACGGAGGCACAGATACGCAGTATTTT. The full variable domain, its missing parts supplied by reference TRBV5-1 and TRBJ2-3, is KAGVTQTPRYLIKTRGQQVTLSCSPISGHRSVSWYQQTPGQGLQFLFEYFSETQRNKGNFPGRFSGRQFSNSRSEMNVSTLELGDSALYLCASSLALAGGPNGGTDTQYFGPGTRLTVL.

This chain connects TRBV9 to TRBJ2-2; D is undetermined. V was shortened by 0 bases and J by 7 bases, with 7 bases between the two germline ends. The CDR3 runs 13 residues. The germline CDR1 and CDR2 sequences are SGDLS and YYNGEE. CDR3 DNA sequence: TGTGCCAGCAGCGTAGTGACCGACGGGGAGCTGTTTTTT. Translation: CASSVVTDGELFF. Together with reference TRBV9 and TRBJ2-2, the CDR3 gives the full variable domain: DSGVTQTPKHLITATGQRVTLRCSPRSGDLSVYWYQQSLDQGLQFLIQYYNGEERAKGNILERFSAQQFPDLHSELNLSSLELGDSALYFCASSVVTDGELFFGEGSRLTVL.

The chain uses TRBV5-5 and TRBJ2-5; D gene unclear. Trimming pared 4 bases from V and 5 bases from J, leaving 15 bases between. CDR3 length: 14 residues. Per germline, CDR1 SGHKS and CDR2 YYEKEE (reference sequence). CDR3 DNA: TGTGCCAGCAGCCATTCTATTTTACTGGAGACCCAGTACTTC. It is translated as CASSHSILLETQYF. The full variable domain, with the rest looked up from reference TRBV5-5 and TRBJ2-5, is DAGVTQSPTHLIKTRGQQVTLRCSPISGHKSVSWYQQVLGQGPQFIFQYYEKEERGRGNFPDRFSARQFPNYSSELNVNALLLGDSALYLCASSHSILLETQYFGPGTRLLVL.